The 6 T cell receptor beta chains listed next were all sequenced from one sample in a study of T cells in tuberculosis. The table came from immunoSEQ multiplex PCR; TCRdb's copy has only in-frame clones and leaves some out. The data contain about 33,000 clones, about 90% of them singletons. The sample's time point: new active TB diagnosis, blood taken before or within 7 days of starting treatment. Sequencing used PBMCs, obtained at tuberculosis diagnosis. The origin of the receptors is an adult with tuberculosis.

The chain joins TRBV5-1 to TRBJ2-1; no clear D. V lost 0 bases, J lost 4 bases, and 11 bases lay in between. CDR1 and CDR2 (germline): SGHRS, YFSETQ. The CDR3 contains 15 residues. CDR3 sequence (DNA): TGCGCCAGCAGCTTGGAATCAGTTAAATACAATGAGCAGTTCTTC. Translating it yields CASSLESVKYNEQFF.

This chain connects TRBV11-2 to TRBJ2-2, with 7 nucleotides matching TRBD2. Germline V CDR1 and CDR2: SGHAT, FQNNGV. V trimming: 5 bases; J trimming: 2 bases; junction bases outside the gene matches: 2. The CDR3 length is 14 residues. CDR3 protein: CASSQGLNTGELFF. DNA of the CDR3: TGTGCCAGCAGCCAGGGACTAAACACCGGGGAGCTGTTTTTT.

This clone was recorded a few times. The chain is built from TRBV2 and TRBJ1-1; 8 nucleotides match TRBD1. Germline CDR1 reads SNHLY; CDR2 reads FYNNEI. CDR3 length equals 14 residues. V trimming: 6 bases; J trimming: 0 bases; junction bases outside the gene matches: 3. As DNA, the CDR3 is TGTGCCAGCAGGGAGACAGGGGTGAACACTGAAGCTTTCTTT. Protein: CASRETGVNTEAFF.

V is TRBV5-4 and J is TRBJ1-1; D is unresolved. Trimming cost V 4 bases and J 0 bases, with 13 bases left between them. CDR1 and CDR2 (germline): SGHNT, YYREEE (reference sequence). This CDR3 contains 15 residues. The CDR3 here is CASSPSSQLNTEAFF. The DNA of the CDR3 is TGTGCCAGCAGCCCCTCCTCACAGCTGAACACTGAAGCTTTCTTT. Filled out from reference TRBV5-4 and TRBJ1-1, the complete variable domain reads ETGVTQSPTHLIKTRGQQVTLRCSSQSGHNTVSWYQQALGQGPQFIFQYYREEENGRGNFPPRFSGLQFPNYSSELNVNALELDDSALYLCASSPSSQLNTEAFFGQGTRLTVV.

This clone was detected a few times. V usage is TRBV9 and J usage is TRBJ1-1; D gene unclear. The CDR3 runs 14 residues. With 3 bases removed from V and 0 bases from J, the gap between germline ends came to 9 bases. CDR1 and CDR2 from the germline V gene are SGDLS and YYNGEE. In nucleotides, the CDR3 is TGTGCCAGCAGCGGCGGACTCATGAACACTGAAGCTTTCTTT. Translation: CASSGGLMNTEAFF.

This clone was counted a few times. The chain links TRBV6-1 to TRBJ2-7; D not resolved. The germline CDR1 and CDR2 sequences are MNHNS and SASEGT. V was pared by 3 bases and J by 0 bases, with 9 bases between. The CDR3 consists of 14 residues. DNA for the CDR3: TGTGCCAGCAGTGAGCAAGCGAGCTCCTACGAGCAGTACTTC. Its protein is CASSEQASSYEQYF.